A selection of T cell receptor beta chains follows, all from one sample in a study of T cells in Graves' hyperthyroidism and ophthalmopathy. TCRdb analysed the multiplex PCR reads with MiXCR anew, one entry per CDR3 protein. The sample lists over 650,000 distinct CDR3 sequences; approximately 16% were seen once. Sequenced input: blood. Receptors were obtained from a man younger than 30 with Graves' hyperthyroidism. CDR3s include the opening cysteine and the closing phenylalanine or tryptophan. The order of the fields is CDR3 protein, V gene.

CDR3aa: CASSRLAGFQETQYF; v_gene: TRBV4-1
CDR3aa: CASSPWDTIAKNIQYF; v_gene: TRBV25-1
CDR3aa: CSVAFGAYNEQFF; v_gene: TRBV29-1
CDR3aa: CSARAGGAYEQYF; v_gene: TRBV20-1
CDR3aa: CASSQGGDNQPQHF; v_gene: TRBV2
CDR3aa: CASSYSTSGELFF; v_gene: TRBV6-5
CDR3aa: CASQTSVSLYEQYF; v_gene: TRBV28
CDR3aa: CASSAQVRETQYF; v_gene: TRBV27
CDR3aa: CASSLGVGNTEAFF; v_gene: TRBV6-1
CDR3aa: CAWRLPGQGRAFF; v_gene: TRBV30
CDR3aa: CASSLPGSRNYGYTF; v_gene: TRBV6-1
CDR3aa: CASSLAMADTQYF; v_gene: TRBV9
CDR3aa: CAWSPRLAGETQYF; v_gene: TRBV30
CDR3aa: CSASDRARYEQYF; v_gene: TRBV20-1
CDR3aa: CASSQAPRGIGNIQYF; v_gene: TRBV4-1
CDR3aa: CASSHPGQNTEAFF; v_gene: TRBV4-1
CDR3aa: CASSVEQGGYQPQHF; v_gene: TRBV2
CDR3aa: CASSLEGFDGYTF; v_gene: TRBV27
CDR3aa: CASSLFRVVADTGELFF; v_gene: TRBV11-2
CDR3aa: CASSDSLYGSYNEQFF; v_gene: TRBV2
CDR3aa: CASSTQTAGTNTGELFF; v_gene: TRBV19
CDR3aa: CASSINSGANVLTF; v_gene: TRBV19
CDR3aa: CASSLRDSANTGELFF; v_gene: TRBV4-1
CDR3aa: CASRLTGMEVYYTDTQYF; v_gene: TRBV28
CDR3aa: CASNWDLAQNTQYF; v_gene: TRBV2
CDR3aa: CASSEYYRKNTEAFF; v_gene: TRBV25-1
CDR3aa: CAISSGQGTFYEQYF; v_gene: TRBV10-3
CDR3aa: CAISQGLAGGPSTGELFF; v_gene: TRBV10-3
CDR3aa: CTSSGTQASSYNEQFF; v_gene: TRBV28
CDR3aa: CASSPWREGSNEQFF; v_gene: TRBV5-5
CDR3aa: CASSILAGGIYNEQFF; v_gene: TRBV7-2
CDR3aa: CASSFKAFF; v_gene: TRBV6-2/TRBV6-3
CDR3aa: CSASPGQGRETQYF; v_gene: TRBV20-1
CDR3aa: CASSSLWGPGELFF; v_gene: TRBV28
CDR3aa: CASSVTPVADTQYF; v_gene: TRBV7-7
CDR3aa: CASRDGGELFF; v_gene: TRBV28
CDR3aa: CASSLRADNQPQHF; v_gene: TRBV7-8
CDR3aa: CSAGGLAGLSGSYNEQFF; v_gene: TRBV20-1
CDR3aa: CASASRYRVTEAFF; v_gene: TRBV18
CDR3aa: CASSLGAGGSQPQHF; v_gene: TRBV13
CDR3aa: CASSSRRTAWQPQHF; v_gene: TRBV28
CDR3aa: CASSLRYVNTEAFF; v_gene: TRBV11-3